Shown below are 32 T cell receptor beta chains from a single sample sequenced in a study of CXCR3-negative and CXCR3-positive naive CD8 T cells. All TRB cDNA libraries came from 5' RACE performed with UMI labels. TCRdb reanalyzed the 5' RACE reads and collapses them to one entry per CDR3 protein, without DNA. The listing records about 62,000 distinct CDR3 sequences. Material for sequencing was naive CXCR3- CD8+ T cells from blood. The subset was: CD45RO-CCR7+CD27+CD95- naive CD8+ T cells lacking CXCR3 (TNR3-). Source of these receptors: a human donor in good health. Some clones in this sample may be carry-over from other donors' samples.

V gene TRBV5-1 combines with J gene TRBJ2-5; the TCRdb D gene call, TRBD1, has no DNA to confirm it. CDR3 length: 16 residues. Germline values: CDR1 SGHRS, CDR2 YFSETQ. CDR3 region: CASSLAGGRGQETQYF.

The rearrangement links TRBV28 to TRBJ2-1; the TCRdb D gene call, TRBD2, has no DNA to confirm it. CDR3 length equals 14 residues. Germline-derived CDR1 and CDR2 are MDHEN and SYDVKM. The CDR3: CASRPFSGGNEQFF.

The J gene is TRBJ1-4, the V gene TRBV5-1. Looked up from germline, CDR1 is SGHRS and CDR2 is YFSETQ. The CDR3 contains 15 residues. CDR3 loop: CASSLSELTNEKLFF.

This chain connects TRBV6-2 or TRBV6-3 to TRBJ2-7; the TCRdb call, TRBD1, lacks DNA for checking. The CDR3 has 13 residues. The germline V gene encodes CDR1 MNHEY and CDR2 SVGEGT. CDR3 sequence: CASSHGAVYEQYF.

This chain joins TRBV7-9 and TRBJ2-2; TCRdb names TRBD1, which stays unverified in the absence of DNA. The CDR3 covers 18 residues. The V gene's germline CDR1 is SEHNR and CDR2 FQNEAQ (reference sequence). The CDR3 protein is CASSPGQGALTNTGELFF.

Its frequency marks this clonotype as medium-sized. The chain couples TRBV7-9 to TRBJ2-6; TCRdb reports TRBD1, a call that lacks DNA to check it against. The CDR3 is 16 amino acids. The germline gives CDR1 SEHNR, CDR2 FQNEAQ (reference sequence). CDR3 loop: CAGAPTIGPRANVLTF.

The rearrangement links TRBV27 to TRBJ2-2. The germline CDR1 and CDR2 sequences are MNHEY and SMNVEV (reference sequence). This CDR3 region has 14 residues. CDR3 in amino acids: CASSLTWGTGELFF.

This chain connects TRBV7-8 to TRBJ2-7; the TRBD1 assignment by TCRdb is unverifiable without DNA. Germline V CDR1 and CDR2: SGHVS, FQNEAQ. The CDR3 has 14 amino acids. This chain's CDR3 is CASSSGQGAYEQYF.

V and J are TRBV6-5 and TRBJ2-3; with no DNA, the TCRdb D assignment of TRBD2 cannot be verified. The germline CDR1 and CDR2 sequences are MNHEY and SVGAGI. This CDR3 has 16 residues. Here the CDR3 reads CASSYSRAFPTDTQYF.

The chain links TRBV6-5 to TRBJ2-7. Germline lookup yields CDR1 MNHEY and CDR2 SVGAGI. This CDR3 has 11 amino acids. CDR3 loop: CASSQGQRRYF.

V is TRBV29-1 and J is TRBJ2-2. The germline V gene encodes CDR1 SQVTM and CDR2 ANQGSEA. CDR3 length: 15 amino acids. The CDR3 spells CSVVDLRQNTGELFF.

This chain links TRBV4-3 with TRBJ2-1. CDR3 length equals 16 residues. Germline CDR1 reads LGHNA; CDR2 reads YSLEER. CDR3 protein: CASSQDRLGGNNEQFF.

The gene calls are TRBV5-5 and TRBJ2-5; the D call from TCRdb, TRBD1, cannot be confirmed without DNA. Germline V CDR1 and CDR2: SGHKS, YYEKEE (reference sequence). The CDR3 is 15 amino acids. The chain's CDR3 is CASSLWTEPKETQYF.

The V call is TRBV7-9, the J call TRBJ1-2; TCRdb picks TRBD1, but there is no DNA to check that call. CDR1 and CDR2 from the germline V gene are SEHNR and FQNEAQ (reference sequence). CDR3 length: 15 amino acids. CDR3 in amino acids: CASSPTDRGLGGYTF. Based on the CDR3 plus reference TRBV7-9 and TRBJ1-2, the full variable domain is DTGVSQNPRHKITKRGQNVTFRCDPISEHNRLYWYRQTLGQGPEFLTYFQNEAQLEKSRLLSDRFSAERPKGSFSTLEIQRTEQGDSAMYLCASSPTDRGLGGYTFGSGTRLTVV.

The rearrangement uses TRBV7-9 and TRBJ2-3; TCRdb's D call of TRBD1 is untestable without DNA. CDR3 length: 15 amino acids. The germline CDR1 and CDR2 sequences are SEHNR and FQNEAQ (reference sequence). CDR3 protein: CASSGPGQAKDTQYF.

The chain has TRBV29-1 and TRBJ2-7; lacking DNA, the TRBD1 call made by TCRdb goes unchecked. The CDR3 length is 16 residues. Germline V CDR1 and CDR2: SQVTM, ANQGSEA. The CDR3 sequence is CSVEGQQGQGGYEQYF.

The chain joins TRBV11-3 to TRBJ2-1; TCRdb's D gene call, TRBD2, goes unchecked for lack of DNA. Germline CDR1 reads SGHNT; CDR2 reads YENEEA. The CDR3 length is 18 residues. The CDR3 spells CASTRHSSGGANVNEQFF. The complete variable domain, with remaining parts taken from reference TRBV11-3 and TRBJ2-1, reads EAGVVQSPRYKIIEKKQPVAFWCNPISGHNTLYWYLQNLGQGPELLIRYENEEAVDDSQLPKDRFSAERLKGVDSTLKIQPAELGDSAVYLCASTRHSSGGANVNEQFFGPGTRLTVL.

The J gene is TRBJ2-7, the V gene TRBV29-1; checking the TCRdb D call of TRBD1 is not possible without DNA. CDR1 and CDR2 from the germline V gene are SQVTM and ANQGSEA. The CDR3 covers 14 residues. CDR3 protein: CSVAQAGVSYEQYF.

The chain uses TRBV7-2 and TRBJ2-2; TCRdb outputs TRBD2, but without DNA this stays unchecked. Germline CDR1 is SGHTA and CDR2 is FQGNSA. The CDR3 totals 16 residues. The CDR3 sequence: CASSLDVGGWAGELFF.

V gene TRBV6-2 or TRBV6-3 combines with J gene TRBJ1-1; TCRdb designates TRBD1, a call that cannot be tested without DNA. Germline-derived CDR1 and CDR2 are MNHEY and SVGEGT. The CDR3 runs to 17 residues. This CDR3 is CASSFSPGTVMNTEAFF.

V gene TRBV29-1 combines with J gene TRBJ2-7; TCRdb lists TRBD1, though no DNA is available to test this call. Germline V gene lookup returns CDR1 SQVTM and CDR2 ANQGSEA. The CDR3 has 16 amino acids. The CDR3 here is CSVEVGAGTNPYEQYF.

The chain links TRBV5-1 to TRBJ1-1. The CDR3 consists of 16 residues. Germline values: CDR1 SGHRS, CDR2 YFSETQ. The CDR3 loop is CASSNALGAPVYEAFF.

The chain couples TRBV6-2 or TRBV6-3 to TRBJ2-2. The CDR3 runs 17 residues. CDR1 is MNHEY, CDR2 SVGEGT, per germline. CDR3 sequence reads: CASSYWPSGGNTGELFF.

The chain employs TRBV27 and TRBJ2-7; TCRdb returns TRBD1, unconfirmable since there is no DNA. This CDR3 is built from 15 residues. Germline CDR1 and CDR2: MNHEY and SMNVEV (reference sequence). CDR3 sequence reads: CASSPTLTGYYEQYF.

This rearrangement joins TRBV11-2 to TRBJ2-7; no DNA is available, so the TRBD2 call from TCRdb remains unchecked. Looked up from germline, CDR1 is SGHAT and CDR2 is FQNNGV. The CDR3 consists of 17 residues. The CDR3 spells CASSRPTGLAGSYEQYF.

This chain uses TRBV28 with TRBJ2-7; TCRdb's assignment of TRBD1 cannot be checked, as there is no DNA. The V gene's germline CDR1 is MDHEN and CDR2 SYDVKM. CDR3 length: 16 residues. The CDR3 protein is CASSLPPRNRPYEQYF. The whole variable domain, filled in from reference TRBV28 and TRBJ2-7, reads DVKVTQSSRYLVKRTGEKVFLECVQDMDHENMFWYRQDPGLGLRLIYFSYDVKMKEKGDIPEGYSVSREKKERFSLILESASTNQTSMYLCASSLPPRNRPYEQYFGPGTRLTVT.

The chain uses TRBV20-1 and TRBJ2-1; no DNA is available, so the TRBD1 call from TCRdb remains unchecked. The CDR3 is made up of 15 amino acids. Germline V gene data show CDR1 as DFQATT and CDR2 as SNEGSKA (reference sequence). CDR3 protein: CSASSPGGKYNEQFF.

The V and J genes are TRBV23-1 and TRBJ2-5; TCRdb's D gene call, TRBD1, goes unchecked for lack of DNA. TRBV23-1 counts as an open reading frame of uncertain function. The CDR3 runs to 15 residues. This CDR3 is CASSQWEQGSETQYF.

V gene TRBV7-9 combines with J gene TRBJ2-7; TCRdb's D gene call, TRBD1, goes unchecked for lack of DNA. The CDR3 is made up of 13 amino acids. Germline V gene data show CDR1 as SEHNR and CDR2 as FQNEAQ (reference sequence). The CDR3 here is CASSLANRAEQYF.

The V and J genes are TRBV29-1 and TRBJ1-1. Germline CDR1 SQVTM, CDR2 ANQGSEA. This CDR3 has 15 amino acids. This chain's CDR3 is CSVEDSPTVDTEAFF.

The genes are TRBV30 and TRBJ1-1; TCRdb's D call of TRBD1 is untestable without DNA. Germline-derived CDR1 and CDR2 are GTSNPN and SVGIG (reference sequence). This CDR3 has 13 amino acids. CDR3 in amino acids: CAWSVSGLTEAFF.

The J gene is TRBJ2-5, the V gene TRBV7-9; TCRdb's assignment of TRBD1 cannot be checked, as there is no DNA. Per the germline V gene, CDR1 is SEHNR and CDR2 is FQNEAQ (reference sequence). The CDR3 runs to 14 residues. CDR3 sequence: CASSFLGQEETQYF.